Sequencing of this T cell receptor (beta chain) was carried out in a study of T-cell reconstitution after alpha-beta-depleted transplantation in children. Unique molecular identifiers featured in how the TCRbeta library was prepared. TCRdb passed the PCR reads through MiXCR, listing each CDR3 protein once. The sample includes approximately 340,000 distinct CDR3 sequences, approximately 10% of them seen just once. With 5 bases clipped from V and 3 bases from J, the junction kept 13 bases outside the gene matches. Germline V gene data show CDR1 as SGHVS and CDR2 as FQNEAQ. This CDR3 region has 16 residues.

Material: PBMCs from the stem cell graft donor, obtained from the stem cell graft. This clonotype originated in a human donor who donated a stem cell graft to a child with acute lymphoblastic leukemia. This chain uses TRBV7-8 with TRBJ2-7, with 7 bases matching TRBD2. As DNA, the CDR3 is TGTGCCAGCAGCCCTAAGGATGGCGGGAGTTACTACGAGCAGTACTTC. Translating it yields CASSPKDGGSYYEQYF.